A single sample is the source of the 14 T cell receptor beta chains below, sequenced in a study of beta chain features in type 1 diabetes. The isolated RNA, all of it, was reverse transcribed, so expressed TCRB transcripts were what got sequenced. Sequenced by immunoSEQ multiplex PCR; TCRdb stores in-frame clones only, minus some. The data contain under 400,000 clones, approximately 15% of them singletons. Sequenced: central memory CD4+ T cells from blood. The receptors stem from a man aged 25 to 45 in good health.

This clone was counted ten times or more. CDR3 protein: CASSPRRGRGGNTIYF. The CDR3 DNA reads as TGTGCCAGCTCACCCCGACGGGGCAGGGGAGGAAACACCATATATTTT. The rearrangement links TRBV18 to TRBJ1-3, with TRBD1 as a possible D gene (6 bases). V was trimmed by 3 bases and J by 4 bases, leaving 16 bases between them. This CDR3 region has 16 residues. CDR1 and CDR2 from the germline V gene are KGHSH and LQKENI. The full variable domain, completed using reference TRBV18 and TRBJ1-3, is NAGVMQNPRHLVRRRGQEARLRCSPMKGHSHVYWYRQLPEEGLKFMVYLQKENIIDESGMPKERFSAEFPKEGPSILRIQQVVRGDSAAYFCASSPRRGRGGNTIYFGEGSWLTVV.

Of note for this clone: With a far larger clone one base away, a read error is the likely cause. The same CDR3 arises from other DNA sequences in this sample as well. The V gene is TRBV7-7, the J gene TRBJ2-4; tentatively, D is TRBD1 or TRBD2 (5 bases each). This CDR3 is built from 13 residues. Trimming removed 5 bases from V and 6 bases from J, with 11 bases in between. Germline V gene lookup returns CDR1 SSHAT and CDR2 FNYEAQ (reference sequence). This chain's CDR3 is CASSRGGGNIQYF. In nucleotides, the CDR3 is TGTGCCAGCAGCCGGGGTGGGGGAAACATTCAGTACTTC.

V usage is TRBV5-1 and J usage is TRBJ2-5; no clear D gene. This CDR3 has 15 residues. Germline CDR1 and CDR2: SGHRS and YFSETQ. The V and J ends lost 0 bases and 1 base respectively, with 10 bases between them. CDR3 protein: CASSLGSGSQETQYF. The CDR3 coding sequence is TGCGCCAGCAGCTTGGGGTCGGGCTCCCAAGAGACCCAGTACTTC. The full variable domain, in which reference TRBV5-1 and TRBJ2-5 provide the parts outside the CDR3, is KAGVTQTPRYLIKTRGQQVTLSCSPISGHRSVSWYQQTPGQGLQFLFEYFSETQRNKGNFPGRFSGRQFSNSRSEMNVSTLELGDSALYLCASSLGSGSQETQYFGPGTRLLVL.

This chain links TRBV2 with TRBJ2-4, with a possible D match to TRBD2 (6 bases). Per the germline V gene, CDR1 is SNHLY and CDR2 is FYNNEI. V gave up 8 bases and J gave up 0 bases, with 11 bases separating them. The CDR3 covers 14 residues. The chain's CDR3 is CASGKGLAKNIQYF. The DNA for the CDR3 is TGTGCCAGCGGCAAGGGACTAGCCAAAAACATTCAGTACTTC.

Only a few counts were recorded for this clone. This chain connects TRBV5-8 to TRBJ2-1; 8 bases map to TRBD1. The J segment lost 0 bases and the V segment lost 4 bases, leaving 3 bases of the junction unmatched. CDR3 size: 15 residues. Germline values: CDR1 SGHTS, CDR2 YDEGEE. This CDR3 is CASSLGTGSYNEQFF. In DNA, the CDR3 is TGTGCCAGCAGCCTCGGGACAGGCTCCTACAATGAGCAGTTCTTC.

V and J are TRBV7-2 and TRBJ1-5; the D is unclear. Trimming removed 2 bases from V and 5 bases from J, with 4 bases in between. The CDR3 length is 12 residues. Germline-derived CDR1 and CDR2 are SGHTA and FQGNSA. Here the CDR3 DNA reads TGTGCCAGCAGCTTAACCTATCAGCCCCAGCATTTT. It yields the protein CASSLTYQPQHF.

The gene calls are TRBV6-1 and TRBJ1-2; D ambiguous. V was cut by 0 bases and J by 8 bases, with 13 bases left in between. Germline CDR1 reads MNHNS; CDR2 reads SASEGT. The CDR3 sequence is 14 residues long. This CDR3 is CASSEALVGEGYTF. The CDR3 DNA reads TGTGCCAGCAGTGAAGCGCTAGTGGGAGAGGGCTACACCTTC.

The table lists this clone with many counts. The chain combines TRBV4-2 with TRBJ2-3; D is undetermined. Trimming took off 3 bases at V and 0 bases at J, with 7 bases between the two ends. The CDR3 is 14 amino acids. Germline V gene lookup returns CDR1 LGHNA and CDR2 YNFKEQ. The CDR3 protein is CASSQSGSTDTQYF. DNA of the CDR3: TGTGCCAGCAGCCAGAGTGGTAGCACAGATACGCAGTATTTT.

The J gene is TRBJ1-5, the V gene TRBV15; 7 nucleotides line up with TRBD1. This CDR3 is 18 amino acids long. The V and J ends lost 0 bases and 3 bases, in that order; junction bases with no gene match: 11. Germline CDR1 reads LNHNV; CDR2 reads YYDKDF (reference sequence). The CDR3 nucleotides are TGTGCCACCAGCAGAGATAGCTTAGGGACAGCCCTCAATCAGCCCCAGCATTTT. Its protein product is CATSRDSLGTALNQPQHF. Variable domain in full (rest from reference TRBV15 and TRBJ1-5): DAMVIQNPRYQVTQFGKPVTLSCSQTLNHNVMYWYQQKSSQAPKLLFHYYDKDFNNEADTPDNFQSRRPNTSFCFLDIRSPGLGDTAMYLCATSRDSLGTALNQPQHFGDGTRLSIL.

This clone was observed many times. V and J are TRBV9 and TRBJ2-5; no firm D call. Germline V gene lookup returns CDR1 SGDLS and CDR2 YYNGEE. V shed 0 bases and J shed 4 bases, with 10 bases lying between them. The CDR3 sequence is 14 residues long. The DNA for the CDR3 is TGTGCCAGCAGCGTAGCCGTAGACGGAGAGACCCAGTACTTC. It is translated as CASSVAVDGETQYF. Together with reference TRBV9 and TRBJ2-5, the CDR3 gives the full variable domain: DSGVTQTPKHLITATGQRVTLRCSPRSGDLSVYWYQQSLDQGLQFLIQYYNGEERAKGNILERFSAQQFPDLHSELNLSSLELGDSALYFCASSVAVDGETQYFGPGTRLLVL.

This CDR3 reads CASTRQAPKDEQFF. The CDR3 DNA reads TGTGCCAGCACTAGACAGGCCCCTAAGGATGAGCAGTTCTTC. V gene TRBV5-4 combines with J gene TRBJ2-1, with a possible D match to TRBD1 (6 bases). The length of the CDR3 is 14 residues. The V end lost 6 bases, the J end lost 8 bases, and 18 bases lay between the germline ends. Germline V gives CDR1 SGHNT, CDR2 YYREEE (reference sequence).

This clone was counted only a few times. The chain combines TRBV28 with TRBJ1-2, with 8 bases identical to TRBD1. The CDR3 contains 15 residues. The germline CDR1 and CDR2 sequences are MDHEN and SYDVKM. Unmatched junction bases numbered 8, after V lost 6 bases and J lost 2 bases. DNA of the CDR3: TGTGCCAGCAGCTTCCAGGGGGCAAGGAACTATGGCTACACCTTC. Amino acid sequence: CASSFQGARNYGYTF.

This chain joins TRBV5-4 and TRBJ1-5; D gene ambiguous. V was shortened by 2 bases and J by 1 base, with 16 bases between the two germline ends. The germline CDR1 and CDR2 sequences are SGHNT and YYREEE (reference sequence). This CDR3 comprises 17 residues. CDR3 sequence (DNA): TGTGCCAGCAGCTTAGGGCCCCCCGGAGGGAGCAATCAGCCCCAGCATTTT. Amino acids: CASSLGPPGGSNQPQHF.

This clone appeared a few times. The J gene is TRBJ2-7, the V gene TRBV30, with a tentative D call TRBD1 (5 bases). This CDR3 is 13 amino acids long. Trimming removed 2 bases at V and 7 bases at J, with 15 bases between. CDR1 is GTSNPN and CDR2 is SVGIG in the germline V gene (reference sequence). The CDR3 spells CAWSTGHLGEQYV. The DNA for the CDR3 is TGTGCCTGGAGTACCGGACACCTGGGGGAGCAGTACGTC.